Sequencing of this T cell receptor beta chain was carried out in a study of CD8 T cells in Susac syndrome. Trimming at V came to 4 bases and at J to 13 bases, leaving 10 bases not matched to a gene. CDR1 and CDR2 (germline): SQVTM, ANQGSEA. This CDR3 contains 12 residues. When the RNA was reverse transcribed, random hexamers were used with an input of roughly 0.45 to 1 ug. MiXCR, applied by TCRdb to the immunoSEQ multiplex PCR reads, yields one record per CDR3 protein. The sample lists about 100,000 distinct CDR3 sequences; around 95% were seen once. The chain combines TRBV29-1 with TRBJ1-2, with 9 bases that match TRBD1. The source of this sequence is a human donor with Susac syndrome. Sequenced input: CD8+ T cells from PBMCs. CDR3 DNA: TGCAGCGTTGTGCCGGGACAGGGATCATCCACCTTC. It codes for CSVVPGQGSSTF. The full variable domain, in which reference TRBV29-1 and TRBJ1-2 provide the parts outside the CDR3, is SAVISQKPSRDICQRGTSLTIQCQVDSQVTMMFWYRQQPGQSLTLIATANQGSEATYESGFVIDKFPISRPNLTFSTLTVSNMSPEDSSIYLCSVVPGQGSSTFGSGTRLTVV.